These 26 T cell receptor beta chains originate from one sample sequenced in a study of blood T cell repertoires in COVID-19. Repertoires were generated with immunoSEQ multiplex PCR, while TCRdb's copy carries only in-frame clones and drops some. This table has about 60,000 clones, about nine tenths appearing once. Specimen: peripheral blood. These receptors were collected from a human donor with acute or convalescent COVID-19. The donor label of this sample is uncertain.

This rearrangement joins TRBV3-1 (or the pseudogene TRBV3-2) to TRBJ1-6; 8 nucleotides align to TRBD1. This CDR3 comprises 16 residues. Germline values: CDR1 LGHDT, CDR2 YNNKEL (reference sequence). The V segment lost 0 bases and the J segment 6 bases; nucleotides outside the gene matches: 4. CDR3 DNA: TGTGCCAGCAGCCAAGAGTGGACAGGGAGTAATTCACCCCTCCACTTT. Translated, it gives CASSQEWTGSNSPLHF.

This clone is a singleton in its sample. The V gene is TRBV18, the J gene TRBJ2-1; D unclear. The germline V gene encodes CDR1 KGHSH and CDR2 LQKENI. Trimming took off 4 bases at V and 4 bases at J, with 17 bases between the two ends. The CDR3 spans 16 residues. The CDR3: CASSLASPTRYNEQFF. CDR3 nucleotides: TGTGCCAGCTCACTTGCTTCACCAACGAGGTACAATGAGCAGTTCTTC.

The chain has TRBV5-4 and TRBJ2-7; TRBD2 might be the D (6 bases). The V gene lost 9 bases and the J gene lost 2 bases, with 21 bases spanning the gap. CDR1 and CDR2 (germline): SGHNT, YYREEE (reference sequence). This CDR3 spans 15 amino acids. The CDR3 loop is CATQISGGITYEQYF. Here the CDR3 DNA reads TGTGCCACCCAAATCTCGGGCGGGATAACCTACGAGCAGTACTTC.

In this sample, this clone turned up a few times. The chain combines TRBV6-4 with TRBJ2-3; weak D call: TRBD1 (5 bases). The ends were cut back, 2 bases at V and 5 bases at J, with 11 bases in the middle. The CDR3 is made up of 14 amino acids. CDR1 is MRHNA and CDR2 is SNTAGT in the germline V gene. CDR3 sequence: CASSDQGRLDTQYF. CDR3 nucleotide sequence: TGTGCCAGCAGTGACCAGGGCCGGCTAGATACGCAGTATTTT.

The chain employs TRBV6-5 and TRBJ1-2; 9 positions match TRBD1. Unmatched junction bases numbered 4, after V lost 6 bases and J lost 5 bases. The CDR3 is made up of 13 amino acids. Germline V gene sequence: CDR1 MNHEY, CDR2 SVGAGI. In nucleotides, the CDR3 is TGTGCCAGCAGGGACAGGGGATCTTATGGCTACACCTTC. Amino acid sequence: CASRDRGSYGYTF.

This chain connects TRBV19 to TRBJ1-5; D may be TRBD1 (6 bases). Germline lookup yields CDR1 LNHDA and CDR2 SQIVND (reference sequence). The CDR3 extends over 14 amino acids. V lost 6 bases and J 5 bases, leaving 14 bases between the germline ends. The CDR3 DNA follows: TGTGCCAGTAGGAGCAGGGGCATTTATCAGCCCCAGCATTTT. Translating it yields CASRSRGIYQPQHF.

The chain uses TRBV19 and TRBJ2-5; 7 bases agree with TRBD1. V dropped 1 base and J dropped 5; count of bases not matched to a gene: 4. From germline, CDR1 is LNHDA and CDR2 SQIVND (reference sequence). This CDR3 region has 14 residues. The CDR3 sequence: CASSIGGTVETQYF. For the CDR3, the DNA is TGTGCCAGTAGTATAGGGGGGACAGTGGAGACCCAGTACTTC.

This clone was detected a few times. The chain uses TRBV7-3 and TRBJ2-3, with TRBD2 matching over 7 bases. CDR3 length: 14 residues. CDR1 is SGHTA, CDR2 FQGTGA, per germline. Unmatched junction bases numbered 4, after V lost 4 bases and J lost 3 bases. CDR3 region: CASSSWRETDTQYF. CDR3 DNA sequence: TGTGCCAGCAGCTCCTGGCGGGAGACAGATACGCAGTATTTT.

V is TRBV9 and J is TRBJ2-2; no firm D call. V was pared by 1 base and J by 4 bases, with 14 bases between. The CDR3 consists of 16 residues. The germline gives CDR1 SGDLS, CDR2 YYNGEE. In DNA form, the CDR3 reads TGTGCCAGCAGCGTAAGCCAGGCCCTCGGCACCGGGGAGCTGTTTTTT. This gives the protein CASSVSQALGTGELFF.

The chain joins TRBV7-9 to TRBJ2-3, with 8 nucleotides matching TRBD1. Germline V lookup: CDR1 SEHNR, CDR2 FQNEAQ (reference sequence). V trimming: 5 bases; J trimming: 2 bases; junction bases outside the gene matches: 6. CDR3 length: 15 residues. DNA for the CDR3: TGTGCCAGCAGCCTCCGGACAGGGACCACAGATACGCAGTATTTT. Translating gives CASSLRTGTTDTQYF.

V gene TRBV6-2 or TRBV6-3 combines with J gene TRBJ1-5, with 10 bases fitting TRBD1. This CDR3 has 16 amino acids. V gave up 5 bases and J gave up 1 base; unmatched junction bases: 5. Germline assignment: CDR1 MNHEY and CDR2 SVGEGT. CDR3 sequence (DNA): TGTGCCAGCAGTCATAGACAGGGGGCGAGCAATCAGCCCCAGCATTTT. It is translated as CASSHRQGASNQPQHF.

The rearrangement uses TRBV6-6 and TRBJ2-5; TRBD2 might be the D (6 bases). Germline V gene sequence: CDR1 MNHNY, CDR2 SVGAGI (reference sequence). V lost 0 bases and J 3 bases, leaving 11 bases between the germline ends. CDR3 size: 15 residues. CDR3 amino acids: CASSYSFGGKETQYF. DNA of the CDR3: TGTGCCAGCAGTTACTCGTTTGGCGGGAAAGAGACCCAGTACTTC.

The gene calls are TRBV6-1 and TRBJ1-4, with 7 positions matching TRBD1. Germline CDR1 MNHNS, CDR2 SASEGT. There are 16 residues in the CDR3. J lost 5 bases, V lost 2 bases, and 8 bases had no gene match. The CDR3 protein is CASSEYGGQMNEKLFF. The DNA for the CDR3 is TGTGCCAGCAGTGAATATGGGGGACAGATGAATGAAAAACTGTTTTTT.

J is TRBJ2-5 and V is TRBV3-1 (or the pseudogene TRBV3-2), with 7 nucleotides matching TRBD1. Germline V gene lookup returns CDR1 LGHDT and CDR2 YNNKEL (reference sequence). The CDR3 spans 15 residues. The junction had 4 bases not matched to a gene; V was cut back by 2 bases and J by 1 base. CDR3 coding DNA: TGTGCCAGCAGCCAACTGGGACAGTCCCAAGAGACCCAGTACTTC. Amino acid sequence: CASSQLGQSQETQYF.

V gene TRBV5-4 combines with J gene TRBJ2-5, with a weak D call TRBD1 (5 bases). Trimming stripped 0 bases from V and 4 bases from J, with 13 bases between. In germline, CDR1 is SGHNT, CDR2 YYREEE (reference sequence). The CDR3 is 15 amino acids. CDR3 region: CASSLEQGKGETQYF. CDR3 DNA: TGTGCCAGCAGCTTGGAGCAGGGAAAGGGAGAGACCCAGTACTTC.

The chain has TRBV2 and TRBJ2-2; no reliable D call. The germline V and J ends were trimmed by 6 bases and 7 bases, with 12 bases remaining between them. In germline, CDR1 is SNHLY, CDR2 FYNNEI. The CDR3 sequence is 13 residues long. CDR3 sequence reads: CASSGWVSGELFF. CDR3 coding DNA: TGTGCCAGCAGCGGGTGGGTGAGCGGGGAGCTGTTTTTT.

This clone showed up just once. The rearrangement links TRBV28 to TRBJ1-2; 7 positions match TRBD1. The CDR3 sequence is 14 residues long. Per germline, CDR1 MDHEN and CDR2 SYDVKM. The V segment lost 6 bases and the J segment 4 bases; nucleotides outside the gene matches: 8. As DNA, the CDR3 is TGTGCCAGCAGATCGACAGGGTACAGCTATGGCTACACCTTC. Translating gives CASRSTGYSYGYTF.

The chain carries TRBV11-3 and TRBJ1-1; D possibly corresponds to TRBD1 (6 bases). The CDR3 is made up of 14 amino acids. V lost 2 bases and J 3 bases, leaving 10 bases between the germline ends. Per the germline V gene, CDR1 is SGHNT and CDR2 is YENEEA. CDR3 sequence (DNA): TGTGCCAGCAGCTTAAAGGGGGTGTACACTGAAGCTTTCTTT. Translation: CASSLKGVYTEAFF.

This clone occurred once. This chain joins TRBV7-6 and TRBJ1-6; 8 bases map to TRBD1. Germline CDR1 and CDR2: SGHVS and FNYEAQ. There are 14 residues in the CDR3. V lost 2 bases, J lost 7 bases, and 1 base stayed unmatched. CDR3 loop: CASSLQGANSPLHF. As DNA, the CDR3 is TGTGCCAGCAGCTTACAGGGGGCAAATTCACCCCTCCACTTT.

V and J are TRBV7-3 and TRBJ2-1, with D possibly TRBD1 on 5 matching bases. Germline assignment: CDR1 SGHTA and CDR2 FQGTGA. This CDR3 has 15 residues. V was trimmed by 5 bases and J by 6 bases, leaving 17 bases between them. The CDR3 here is CASSQGGVIINEQFF. The CDR3 coding sequence is TGTGCCAGCAGCCAGGGTGGGGTAATTATCAATGAGCAGTTCTTC. The variable domain in full, completed from reference TRBV7-3 and TRBJ2-1, reads GAGVSQTPSNKVTEKGKYVELRCDPISGHTALYWYRQSLGQGPEFLIYFQGTGAADDSGLPNDRFFAVRPEGSVSTLKIQRTERGDSAVYLCASSQGGVIINEQFFGPGTRLTVL.

In its sample, this clone was seen once. The rearrangement links TRBV2 to TRBJ2-5; TRBD1 aligns across 9 bases. CDR3 length: 15 amino acids. Per the germline V gene, CDR1 is SNHLY and CDR2 is FYNNEI. The V gene end was trimmed by 5 bases and the J gene end by 4 bases; junction bases not matched to a gene: 8. The CDR3 DNA is TGTGCCAGCAGTAATCCGGGACAGGGCCCAGAGACCCAGTACTTC. Amino acids: CASSNPGQGPETQYF.

J is TRBJ2-3 and V is TRBV6-4; 9 positions match TRBD2. CDR1 and CDR2 (germline): MRHNA, SNTAGT. The CDR3 extends over 15 amino acids. The V and J ends lost 3 bases and 1 base, in that order; junction bases with no gene match: 2. CDR3 DNA sequence: TGTGCCAGCAGTGATAGCGGGAGAGGCACAGATACGCAGTATTTT. Translating gives CASSDSGRGTDTQYF.

The chain employs TRBV29-1 and TRBJ1-2; no reliable D call. Trimming removed 7 bases from V and 4 bases from J, with 13 bases in between. Germline V gives CDR1 SQVTM, CDR2 ANQGSEA. CDR3 length: 12 residues. The CDR3 bases are TGCAGCGCTGAGAGAACTCCCTATGGCTACACCTTC. Amino acids: CSAERTPYGYTF.

The chain is built from TRBV7-6 and TRBJ1-1, with TRBD1 identical over 8 bases. V trimming: 2 bases; J trimming: 4 bases; junction bases outside the gene matches: 6. Per germline, CDR1 SGHVS and CDR2 FNYEAQ. The CDR3 runs to 15 residues. The CDR3 loop reads CASSLRQGSVTEAFF. DNA of the CDR3: TGTGCCAGCAGCTTACGACAGGGGTCAGTCACTGAAGCTTTCTTT.

The chain has TRBV5-1 and TRBJ2-2, with a tentative D call TRBD1 (6 bases). The length of the CDR3 is 16 residues. Germline V CDR1 and CDR2: SGHRS, YFSETQ. V was shortened by 1 base and J by 2 bases, with 12 bases between the two germline ends. The DNA for the CDR3 is TGCGCCAGCAGCTTGCCAGAGACAGGAAACACCGGGGAGCTGTTTTTT. It encodes CASSLPETGNTGELFF. Looking up the rest from reference TRBV5-1 and TRBJ2-2 gives the full variable domain: KAGVTQTPRYLIKTRGQQVTLSCSPISGHRSVSWYQQTPGQGLQFLFEYFSETQRNKGNFPGRFSGRQFSNSRSEMNVSTLELGDSALYLCASSLPETGNTGELFFGEGSRLTVL.

This chain connects TRBV5-6 to TRBJ2-1, with D perhaps TRBD1 (5 bases). Germline CDR1 and CDR2: SGHDT and YYEEEE. This CDR3 contains 14 residues. Trimming shortened V by 0 bases and J by 7 bases, and 11 bases separated the two germline ends. The CDR3 nucleotides are TGTGCCAGCAGCTTGGTAGCAGGGTTAAATGAGCAGTTCTTC. The encoded protein is CASSLVAGLNEQFF.